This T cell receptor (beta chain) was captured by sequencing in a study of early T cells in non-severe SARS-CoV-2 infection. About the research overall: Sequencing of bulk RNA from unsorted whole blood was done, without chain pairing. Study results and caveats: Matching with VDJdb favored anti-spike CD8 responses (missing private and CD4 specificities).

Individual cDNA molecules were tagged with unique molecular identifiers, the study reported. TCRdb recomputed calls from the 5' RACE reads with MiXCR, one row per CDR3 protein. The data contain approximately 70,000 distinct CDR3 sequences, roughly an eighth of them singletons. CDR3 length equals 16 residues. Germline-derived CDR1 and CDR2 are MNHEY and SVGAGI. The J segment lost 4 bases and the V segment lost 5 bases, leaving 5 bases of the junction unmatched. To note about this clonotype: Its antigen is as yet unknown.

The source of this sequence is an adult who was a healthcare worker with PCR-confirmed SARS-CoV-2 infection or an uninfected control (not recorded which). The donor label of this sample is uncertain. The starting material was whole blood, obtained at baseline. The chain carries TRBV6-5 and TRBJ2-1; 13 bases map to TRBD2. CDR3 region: CASSATSGGAYNEQFF. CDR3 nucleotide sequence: TGTGCCAGCAGTGCCACTAGCGGGGGGGCATACAATGAGCAGTTCTTC.